The TCR beta chain described here comes from a study of technical replicates of blood from a few donors. Only in-frame clones appear in the TCRdb table, and some are missing; sequencing was by immunoSEQ multiplex PCR. The table records tens of thousands of clones, 92% of them present only once. This CDR3 comprises 14 residues. J lost 0 bases, V lost 7 bases, and 6 bases had no gene match. Germline assignment: CDR1 SQVTM and CDR2 ANQGSEA. V usage is TRBV29-1 and J usage is TRBJ2-1; 7 bases are shared with TRBD2. This clonotype was sampled from a human donor in good health. The sample comprised T cells isolated from PBMCs. The DNA for the CDR3 is TGCAGCGCCATCCCTAGCGGCTCCTACAATGAGCAGTTCTTC. Translation gives CSAIPSGSYNEQFF.